These 15 T cell receptor beta chains originate from one sample sequenced in a study of shared clonotypes between healthy human individuals. Here immunoSEQ multiplex PCR was the method, and the copy in TCRdb shows in-frame clones only, minus some. This sample has 2 million or so clones, with roughly 95% found just once. Sequenced: naive CD4+ T cells sorted from blood. Noted subset: CD45RA+ positively selected. These receptor sequences come from a man aged 18-30 years in good health.

This clone was observed a single time. V gene TRBV5-1 combines with J gene TRBJ2-1; tentatively, D is TRBD1 (5 bases). The CDR3 is 17 amino acids. V shed 3 bases and J shed 0 bases, with 16 bases lying between them. Germline CDR1 reads SGHRS; CDR2 reads YFSETQ. The CDR3 reads CASSSLRTTSSYNEQFF. The CDR3 region has the DNA TGCGCCAGCAGCTCCCTCCGGACAACCAGCTCCTACAATGAGCAGTTCTTC.

V usage is TRBV11-2 and J usage is TRBJ1-6, with TRBD1 matching 7 bases. The CDR3 loop spans 14 amino acids. The V and J ends lost 3 bases and 10 bases, in that order; junction bases with no gene match: 6. Per germline, CDR1 SGHAT and CDR2 FQNNGV. This chain's CDR3 is CASSLTLQGSPLHF. The CDR3 DNA reads TGTGCCAGCAGCTTGACTCTACAGGGGTCACCCCTCCACTTT.

The chain links TRBV6-6 to TRBJ1-2; TRBD1 matches 9 bases. CDR1 is MNHNY, CDR2 SVGAGI, per germline (reference sequence). This CDR3 is 15 amino acids long. With V trimmed by 6 bases and J by 2 bases, 7 bases remained unmatched. DNA for the CDR3: TGTGCCAGCAGCCCCCGACAGGGGGGGAACTATGGCTACACCTTC. Encoded protein: CASSPRQGGNYGYTF.

A word on this clone: Other DNA variants within this sample encode the same CDR3. This chain joins TRBV10-3 and TRBJ2-7; TRBD1 might be the D (5 bases). The germline V and J ends were trimmed by 0 bases and 5 bases, with 8 bases remaining between them. This CDR3 is built from 13 residues. Germline CDR1 is ENHRY and CDR2 is SYGVKD. DNA for the CDR3: TGTGCCATCAGTGAGTCAGGGGTCAACGAGCAGTACTTC. Amino acids: CAISESGVNEQYF.

The genes are TRBV5-1 and TRBJ2-5; no clear D gene. This CDR3 is built from 12 residues. Trimming stripped 1 base from V and 3 bases from J, with 4 bases between. Germline CDR1 reads SGHRS; CDR2 reads YFSETQ. CDR3 loop: CASSLREETQYF. DNA of the CDR3: TGCGCCAGCAGCTTGCGGGAAGAGACCCAGTACTTC.

The chain couples TRBV4-1 to TRBJ1-3; TRBD1 aligns across 7 bases. The CDR3 is 15 amino acids. Germline V gives CDR1 MGHRA, CDR2 YSYEKL. V dropped 5 bases and J dropped 4; count of bases not matched to a gene: 8. CDR3 region: CASSAPGQRGNTIYF. As DNA, the CDR3 is TGCGCCAGCAGCGCGCCGGGACAGCGAGGAAACACCATATATTTT.

In DNA form, the CDR3 reads TGTGCCAGCAGCGTAGTAACTAGCGGGAGTTGGATAGATACGCAGTATTTT. As protein: CASSVVTSGSWIDTQYF. J is TRBJ2-3 and V is TRBV9; 11 bases align to TRBD2. The CDR3 consists of 17 residues. V trimming: 0 bases; J trimming: 5 bases; junction bases outside the gene matches: 8. Germline CDR1 and CDR2: SGDLS and YYNGEE.

This rearrangement joins TRBV28 to TRBJ2-7; D unresolved. In germline, CDR1 is MDHEN, CDR2 SYDVKM. The CDR3 is made up of 14 amino acids. V was shortened by 6 bases and J by 6 bases, with 18 bases between the two germline ends. DNA for the CDR3: TGTGCCAGCAGGAGGCAGGATATCCCACTCGAGCAGTACTTC. It translates to CASRRQDIPLEQYF. Using reference TRBV28 and TRBJ2-7 for the parts outside the CDR3, the full variable domain is DVKVTQSSRYLVKRTGEKVFLECVQDMDHENMFWYRQDPGLGLRLIYFSYDVKMKEKGDIPEGYSVSREKKERFSLILESASTNQTSMYLCASRRQDIPLEQYFGPGTRLTVT.

The V call is TRBV6-5, the J call TRBJ2-7; 8 bases line up with TRBD1. The CDR3 length is 15 residues. CDR1 is MNHEY and CDR2 is SVGAGI in the germline V gene. V dropped 6 bases and J dropped 3; count of bases not matched to a gene: 10. CDR3 region: CASSPYLGQGYEQYF. The CDR3 nucleotides read TGTGCCAGCAGCCCATACCTCGGACAGGGCTACGAGCAGTACTTC.

This chain uses TRBV6-5 with TRBJ2-1; D perhaps matches TRBD1 (6 bases). Looked up from germline, CDR1 is MNHEY and CDR2 is SVGAGI. This CDR3 contains 14 residues. The V end was cut by 5 bases, the J end by 0 bases, with 8 bases between. As DNA, the CDR3 is TGTGCCAGCAGTAGGGACACCTCCTACAATGAGCAGTTCTTC. Amino acid sequence: CASSRDTSYNEQFF.

This rearrangement joins TRBV6-6 to TRBJ1-5; 8 bases line up with TRBD1. Losses at the gene ends were 10 bases for V and 4 bases for J; bases not matched to a gene: 9. CDR3 size: 14 residues. Looked up from germline, CDR1 is MNHNY and CDR2 is SVGAGI (reference sequence). This chain's CDR3 is CATTTRGLNQPQHF. The CDR3 bases are TGTGCCACGACAACCAGGGGGCTAAATCAGCCCCAGCATTTT.

The V and J genes are TRBV11-2 and TRBJ1-1; weak D call: TRBD1 (5 bases). CDR1 is SGHAT, CDR2 FQNNGV, per germline. The V end was cut by 2 bases, the J end by 1 base, with 8 bases between. The CDR3 has 14 residues. The CDR3 sequence is CASSLWQGNTEAFF. Written as DNA, the CDR3 is TGTGCCAGCAGCTTATGGCAGGGGAACACTGAAGCTTTCTTT.

As for this clone: Other nucleotide sequences from this sample produce the same CDR3. The chain employs TRBV7-6 and TRBJ2-2; TRBD1 aligns across 9 bases. Germline V gene data show CDR1 as SGHVS and CDR2 as FNYEAQ. V shed 4 bases and J 1 base; nucleotides not matched to a gene: 1. This CDR3 is built from 15 residues. For the CDR3, the DNA is TGTGCCAGCAGCTCGGGACAGGGGAACACCGGGGAGCTGTTTTTT. Translating gives CASSSGQGNTGELFF.

The chain joins TRBV30 to TRBJ2-3; 11 bases fit TRBD2. The germline CDR1 and CDR2 sequences are GTSNPN and SVGIG (reference sequence). V lost 6 bases, J lost 7 bases, and 12 bases stayed unmatched. CDR3 length: 15 amino acids. The CDR3 DNA follows: TGTGCCTGCCACCTAGCGGGGGGCAAATCTTATACGCAGTATTTT. It codes for CACHLAGGKSYTQYF.

The J gene is TRBJ2-3, the V gene TRBV20-1; D is unclear. The ends were cut back, 4 bases at V and 5 bases at J, with 7 bases in the middle. The germline V gene has CDR1 DFQATT and CDR2 SNEGSKA (reference sequence). This CDR3 has 11 amino acids. CDR3 sequence: CSATYLDTQYF. The CDR3 DNA reads TGCAGTGCTACCTACTTAGATACGCAGTATTTT.